These 9 T cell receptor beta chains were sequenced from one sample in a study of cytotoxic CD8 clonotypes in ibrutinib-treated CLL. The data were produced by immunoSEQ multiplex PCR, yet TCRdb's version contains in-frame clones alone and is incomplete. The sample lists around 52,000 clones; 56% were seen once. The sample in question was PBMCs, obtained after 24 months of ibrutinib treatment. The receptors were gathered from a human donor with chronic lymphocytic leukemia.

This clone was picked up a small number of times. V and J are TRBV28 and TRBJ1-5; D perhaps matches TRBD1 (6 bases). Between the trimmed V and J ends, which lost 3 bases and 1 base, there was a span of 7 bases. The CDR3 contains 14 residues. The V gene's germline CDR1 is MDHEN and CDR2 SYDVKM. DNA for the CDR3: TGTGCCAGCAGTTTCGACAGGAGCAATCAGCCCCAGCATTTT. As protein: CASSFDRSNQPQHF.

This chain uses TRBV10-3 with TRBJ1-1, with D perhaps TRBD1 (5 bases). Germline loops: CDR1 ENHRY, CDR2 SYGVKD. The CDR3 length is 15 residues. V dropped 6 bases and J dropped 2 bases, with 16 bases sitting between them. CDR3 nucleotide sequence: TGTGCCATCAGGGGACCAGGGTCGGGCAACACTGAAGCTTTCTTT. The encoded protein is CAIRGPGSGNTEAFF.

CDR3 sequence reads: CATSRWDPNQPQHF. The CDR3 nucleotides read TGTGCCACCAGCAGGTGGGACCCCAATCAGCCCCAGCATTTT. V usage is TRBV15 and J usage is TRBJ1-5; the D gene is possibly TRBD1 (5 bases). The germline gives CDR1 LNHNV, CDR2 YYDKDF (reference sequence). Trimming left V 3 bases short and J 3 bases short, with 9 bases between. The CDR3 sequence is 14 residues long.

The rearrangement links TRBV5-5 to TRBJ2-3, with 7 bases identical to TRBD1. The CDR3 has 15 amino acids. With V trimmed by 2 bases and J by 3 bases, 6 bases remained unmatched. Germline V lookup: CDR1 SGHKS, CDR2 YYEKEE (reference sequence). The CDR3 spells CASSFGTVWTDTQYF. For the CDR3, the DNA is TGTGCCAGCAGCTTCGGGACAGTATGGACAGATACGCAGTATTTT.

The V gene is TRBV23-1, the J gene TRBJ2-2; D possibly matches TRBD1 or TRBD2 (5 bases each). TRBV23-1 is identified as an open reading frame with a role that is uncertain. The CDR3 sequence is 16 residues long. V was pared by 4 bases and J by 3 bases, with 15 bases between. The CDR3 sequence is CASSRRTPHYTGELFF. As DNA, the CDR3 is TGCGCCAGCAGTCGGAGGACACCACATTACACCGGGGAGCTGTTTTTT.

The rearrangement links TRBV15 to TRBJ2-1; 10 nucleotides match TRBD2. This CDR3 has 14 amino acids. Per the germline V gene, CDR1 is LNHNV and CDR2 is YYDKDF (reference sequence). The junction had 4 bases not matched to a gene; V was cut back by 3 bases and J by 8 bases. CDR3 residues: CATSSGTSVDEQFF. The CDR3 DNA follows: TGTGCCACCAGCAGTGGGACTAGCGTGGATGAGCAGTTCTTC. The entire variable domain, with the rest obtained from reference TRBV15 and TRBJ2-1, is as follows: DAMVIQNPRYQVTQFGKPVTLSCSQTLNHNVMYWYQQKSSQAPKLLFHYYDKDFNNEADTPDNFQSRRPNTSFCFLDIRSPGLGDTAMYLCATSSGTSVDEQFFGPGTRLTVL.

This clone was detected a few times. The V gene is TRBV19, the J gene TRBJ1-5; D is undetermined. Germline lookup yields CDR1 LNHDA and CDR2 SQIVND (reference sequence). The length of the CDR3 is 13 residues. V was shortened by 5 bases and J by 4 bases, with 9 bases between the two germline ends. The CDR3 nucleotides are TGTGCCAGTAGTTTCACCCATAATCAGCCCCAGCATTTT. Its translation: CASSFTHNQPQHF.

The V and J genes are TRBV7-2 and TRBJ1-6; a possible D gene is TRBD1 (6 bases). This CDR3 contains 15 residues. Trimming took 0 bases from V and 7 from J, leaving 10 bases between them. Germline V gives CDR1 SGHTA, CDR2 FQGNSA. CDR3 amino acids: CASSLARTANSPLHF. The CDR3 region has the DNA TGTGCCAGCAGCTTAGCGAGGACAGCCAATTCACCCCTCCACTTT. The whole variable domain, remainder taken from reference TRBV7-2 and TRBJ1-6, is GAGVSQSPSNKVTEKGKDVELRCDPISGHTALYWYRQSLGQGLEFLIYFQGNSAPDKSGLPSDRFSAERTGGSVSTLTIQRTQQEDSAVYLCASSLARTANSPLHFGNGTRLTVT.

The chain recombines TRBV28 with TRBJ2-7; tentative D call: TRBD2 (5 bases). Germline assignment: CDR1 MDHEN and CDR2 SYDVKM. Trimming left V 3 bases short and J 1 base short, with 10 bases between. This CDR3 region has 14 residues. DNA for the CDR3: TGTGCCAGCAGTTTTAGTGGGAGTTCCTACGAGCAGTACTTC. Amino acid sequence: CASSFSGSSYEQYF.